The 27 T cell receptor beta chains below were found in one sample sequenced in a study of T cell responses to AZD1222 COVID-19 vaccine (dated by TCRdb to about 2021). Receptors were amplified or captured by the immunoSEQ multiplex PCR assay. TCRdb carries this immuneACCESS record with in-frame sequences only. Its versions omit some clonotypes, under half of them owing to an unresolved V gene in the studies checked, with the rest unexplained. Across this sample there are 55,000 to 70,000 clones, with about 88% seen only once. The top ten clones comprise 6.1% of the sample. Read against the paper, the sample's time point label means: about 28 days (+/-7) after the second vaccine dose. Sequenced material: peripheral blood, taken 28 days after the second AZD1222 dose. These receptors were collected from an adult who received the AZD1222 COVID-19 vaccine.

The chain has TRBV6-6 and TRBJ2-2; D call uncertain. The CDR3 spans 11 residues. The V gene's germline CDR1 is MNHNY and CDR2 SVGAGI (reference sequence). V shed 5 bases and J shed 7 bases, with 5 bases lying between them. DNA for the CDR3: TGTGCCAGCAGTGATTACGGGGAGCTGTTTTTT. Protein: CASSDYGELFF.

The chain uses TRBV6-4 and TRBJ1-1, with 7 bases aligning to TRBD1. V lost 4 bases and J lost 8; bases outside the gene matches: 7. This CDR3 has 13 amino acids. Per the germline V gene, CDR1 is MRHNA and CDR2 is SNTAGT. The CDR3 sequence is CASSVTLQGEAFF. Here the CDR3 DNA reads TGTGCCAGCAGTGTTACCTTACAGGGGGAAGCTTTCTTT.

This clone was observed a single time. The rearrangement uses TRBV5-1 and TRBJ2-1; TRBD1 matches at 8 bases. The germline V gene has CDR1 SGHRS and CDR2 YFSETQ. The CDR3 totals 14 residues. V was pared by 6 bases and J by 8 bases, with 10 bases of the junction left unmatched. CDR3 sequence: CASTRTGSVDEQFF. DNA for the CDR3: TGCGCCAGCACCCGGACAGGGAGCGTGGATGAGCAGTTCTTC.

The gene calls are TRBV7-2 and TRBJ1-5, with D tentatively TRBD1 (6 bases). The germline gives CDR1 SGHTA, CDR2 FQGNSA. Trimming stripped 5 bases from V and 2 bases from J, with 10 bases between. This CDR3 spans 14 amino acids. The DNA for the CDR3 is TGTGCCAGCAGCAGTCGACAGGGCAATCAGCCCCAGCATTTT. Its translation is CASSSRQGNQPQHF.

This sequence joins TRBV18 and TRBJ2-5, with D tentatively TRBD2 (6 bases). V was pared by 0 bases and J by 4 bases, with 9 bases between. The CDR3 runs 14 residues. Germline CDR1 and CDR2: KGHSH and LQKENI. CDR3 in DNA: TGTGCCAGCTCACCACCCCGGGGAGGAGAGACCCAGTACTTC. Its translation is CASSPPRGGETQYF.

The rearrangement links TRBV2 to TRBJ2-2, with TRBD2 matching over 8 bases. The CDR3 runs to 15 residues. CDR1 is SNHLY and CDR2 is FYNNEI in the germline V gene. With V trimmed by 3 bases and J by 2 bases, 2 bases remained unmatched. DNA for the CDR3: TGTGCCAGCAGTGACTTAGCGGGAAACACCGGGGAGCTGTTTTTT. As protein: CASSDLAGNTGELFF.

This clone was detected only a few times. The gene calls are TRBV9 and TRBJ1-2, with D tentatively TRBD1 (5 bases). V was shortened by 0 bases and J by 4 bases, with 10 bases between the two germline ends. The length of the CDR3 is 14 residues. CDR1 is SGDLS, CDR2 YYNGEE, per germline. The CDR3 reads CASSVGWGIYGYTF. Here the CDR3 DNA reads TGTGCCAGCAGCGTAGGGTGGGGCATCTATGGCTACACCTTC.

The chain uses TRBV7-2 and TRBJ2-3; D possibly corresponds to TRBD2 (6 bases). The V gene's germline CDR1 is SGHTA and CDR2 FQGNSA. V dropped 2 bases and J dropped 1 base, with 7 bases sitting between them. This CDR3 is 14 amino acids long. The CDR3 here is CASSLSSGTDTQYF. CDR3 DNA: TGTGCCAGCAGCTTATCTAGCGGCACAGATACGCAGTATTTT.

The chain links TRBV6-5 to TRBJ2-7, with D perhaps matching TRBD1 (8 bases). The V and J ends lost 6 bases and 4 bases respectively, with 16 bases between them. The CDR3 has 14 amino acids. From germline, CDR1 is MNHEY and CDR2 SVGAGI. The CDR3 sequence is CASRGGTGVYEQYF. The CDR3, as DNA: TGTGCCAGCAGGGGGGGGACAGGCGTATACGAGCAGTACTTC.

Here the CDR3 reads CATQDRGRSGANVLTF. DNA of the CDR3: TGTGCCACCCAGGACAGGGGACGCTCTGGGGCCAACGTCCTGACTTTC. This chain joins TRBV19 and TRBJ2-6; 9 nucleotides align to TRBD1. Germline V gene lookup returns CDR1 LNHDA and CDR2 SQIVND (reference sequence). The CDR3 runs to 16 residues. J gave up 0 bases and V 10 bases, and 7 bases lay outside the gene matches.

The chain couples TRBV19 to TRBJ1-5, with D uncertain. Trimming took off 6 bases at V and 0 bases at J, with 3 bases between the two ends. In germline, CDR1 is LNHDA, CDR2 SQIVND (reference sequence). This CDR3 spans 12 amino acids. CDR3 in amino acids: CASRFSNQPQHF. Written as DNA, the CDR3 is TGTGCCAGTAGGTTTAGCAATCAGCCCCAGCATTTT.

The chain links TRBV2 to TRBJ1-6; D unresolved. Germline V CDR1 and CDR2: SNHLY, FYNNEI. V dropped 2 bases and J dropped 4 bases, with 9 bases sitting between them. The CDR3 runs to 15 residues. CDR3 DNA: TGTGCCAGCAGTGAAATTCCCGCATATAATTCACCCCTCCACTTT. As protein: CASSEIPAYNSPLHF.

A single count supports this clone. This rearrangement joins TRBV3-1 (or the pseudogene TRBV3-2) to TRBJ2-1; TRBD1 matches at 7 bases. Germline V lookup: CDR1 LGHDT, CDR2 YNNKEL (reference sequence). The CDR3 spans 13 residues. Trimming at V came to 5 bases and at J to 7 bases, leaving 5 bases not matched to a gene. As DNA, the CDR3 is TGTGCCAGCAGCAGCGGACAGGCAAATGAGCAGTTCTTC. This codes for CASSSGQANEQFF.

V is TRBV28 and J is TRBJ1-2, with a possible D match to TRBD1 (6 bases). Trimming stripped 2 bases from V and 4 bases from J, with 8 bases between. CDR1 and CDR2 (germline): MDHEN, SYDVKM. The CDR3 has 13 amino acids. The chain's CDR3 is CASSLRGGYGYTF. CDR3 DNA: TGTGCCAGCAGTTTAAGGGGGGGCTATGGCTACACCTTC.

In DNA form, the CDR3 reads TGTGCCAGCAGTTTATCGGGGGCAGGGCATACTGAAGCTTTCTTT. Encoded protein: CASSLSGAGHTEAFF. This sequence joins TRBV27 and TRBJ1-1; the D gene is possibly TRBD1 (6 bases). Between the trimmed V and J ends, which lost 0 bases and 5 bases, there was a span of 13 bases. Germline V gene lookup returns CDR1 MNHEY and CDR2 SMNVEV (reference sequence). The CDR3 is 15 residues long.

The genes are TRBV6-5 and TRBJ1-5; the D gene is possibly TRBD1 (5 bases). This CDR3 region has 15 residues. CDR1 and CDR2 from the germline V gene are MNHEY and SVGAGI. With 2 bases removed from V and 0 bases from J, the gap between germline ends came to 8 bases. DNA of the CDR3: TGTGCCAGCAGTTACGAGGGGAATAGCAATCAGCCCCAGCATTTT. Amino acid sequence: CASSYEGNSNQPQHF.

This chain connects TRBV7-2 to TRBJ1-5; D may be TRBD1 (5 bases). V lost 1 base, J lost 10 bases, and 8 bases lay in between. Germline CDR1 is SGHTA and CDR2 is FQGNSA. The CDR3 has 12 residues. The DNA of the CDR3 is TGTGCCAGCAGCTTAGAAGGGGTTCCCCAGCATTTT. Its protein product is CASSLEGVPQHF.

The chain joins TRBV30 to TRBJ1-5; D may be TRBD1 (5 bases). The CDR3 runs 15 residues. V was trimmed by 3 bases and J by 3 bases, leaving 15 bases between them. Germline V gives CDR1 GTSNPN, CDR2 SVGIG (reference sequence). CDR3 residues: CAWSRALKNNQPQHF. The CDR3, as DNA: TGTGCCTGGAGCAGGGCCCTGAAAAACAATCAGCCCCAGCATTTT.

The chain has TRBV19 and TRBJ2-4; possible D gene TRBD1, 6 bases. V was shortened by 3 bases and J by 4 bases, with 7 bases between the two germline ends. CDR1 LNHDA and CDR2 SQIVND come from the germline V gene (reference sequence). CDR3 length: 13 residues. CDR3 loop: CASSMGQKNIQYF. The CDR3 DNA sequence: TGTGCCAGTAGTATGGGACAAAAAAACATTCAGTACTTC.

This clone is a singleton in its sample. The chain recombines TRBV6-5 with TRBJ1-2, with D uncertain. The germline CDR1 and CDR2 sequences are MNHEY and SVGAGI. The CDR3 runs 13 residues. The ends were cut back, 4 bases at V and 0 bases at J, with 6 bases in the middle. The CDR3 loop is CASSLTSNYGYTF. For the CDR3, the DNA is TGTGCCAGCAGTTTGACGTCTAACTATGGCTACACCTTC.

The rearrangement joins TRBV3-1 (or the pseudogene TRBV3-2) to TRBJ2-3, with 13 bases identical to TRBD2. CDR1 and CDR2 (germline): LGHDT, YNNKEL (reference sequence). The CDR3 contains 19 residues. The J segment lost 0 bases and the V segment lost 5 bases, leaving 11 bases of the junction unmatched. CDR3 coding DNA: TGTGCCAGCAGCGCATTCGGACTAGCGGGGGTTACTAGCACAGATACGCAGTATTTT. Its protein is CASSAFGLAGVTSTDTQYF.

CDR3 DNA: TGTGCCAGCAGGGATGGGGGAACAGATACGCAGTATTTT. Its protein product is CASRDGGTDTQYF. The V call is TRBV6-5, the J call TRBJ2-3; D could derive from TRBD1 or TRBD2 (5 bases each). CDR3 length equals 13 residues. The V gene lost 6 bases and the J gene lost 3 bases, with 10 bases spanning the gap. Germline V gives CDR1 MNHEY, CDR2 SVGAGI.

This clone was found once. This chain links TRBV5-6 with TRBJ2-7, with 8 bases fitting TRBD1. Trimming took 2 bases from V and 0 from J; bases not matched to a gene: 4. CDR3 length: 15 residues. Germline loops: CDR1 SGHDT, CDR2 YYEEEE. The CDR3 DNA follows: TGTGCCAGCAGCTTACGGACAGGGAACTCCTACGAGCAGTACTTC. It specifies CASSLRTGNSYEQYF. The full variable domain, in which reference TRBV5-6 and TRBJ2-7 provide the parts outside the CDR3, is DAGVTQSPTHLIKTRGQQVTLRCSPKSGHDTVSWYQQALGQGPQFIFQYYEEEERQRGNFPDRFSGHQFPNYSSELNVNALLLGDSALYLCASSLRTGNSYEQYFGPGTRLTVT.

This rearrangement joins TRBV11-3 to TRBJ1-4; D is ambiguous. Germline V gene sequence: CDR1 SGHNT, CDR2 YENEEA. The germline V and J ends were trimmed by 1 base and 8 bases, with 8 bases remaining between them. This CDR3 has 13 amino acids. In DNA, the CDR3 is TGTGCCAGCAGCTTAGTCGCAGGAGAAAAACTGTTTTTT. This codes for CASSLVAGEKLFF.

This chain joins TRBV5-5 and TRBJ1-1; no clear D gene. Germline CDR1 reads SGHKS; CDR2 reads YYEKEE (reference sequence). CDR3 size: 13 residues. The germline V and J ends were trimmed by 4 bases and 7 bases, with 14 bases remaining between them. This CDR3 reads CASSLSDVGEAFF. The DNA for the CDR3 is TGTGCCAGCAGCCTATCGGACGTCGGTGAAGCTTTCTTT.

The J gene is TRBJ1-4, the V gene TRBV19; the D gene is possibly TRBD1 (6 bases). V was clipped by 5 bases and J by 5 bases, with 18 bases between them. This CDR3 has 16 amino acids. Germline CDR1 is LNHDA and CDR2 is SQIVND (reference sequence). The CDR3 bases are TGTGCCAGTAGTTCCAGACAGGTTGGACGAAATGAAAAACTGTTTTTT. It encodes CASSSRQVGRNEKLFF.

The chain recombines TRBV5-1 with TRBJ2-5; 9 nucleotides agree with TRBD1. CDR3 size: 15 residues. Looked up from germline, CDR1 is SGHRS and CDR2 is YFSETQ. V shed 4 bases, J shed 5 bases, and the junction held 9 bases outside the gene matches. The CDR3 loop reads CASSRVGQGRETQYF. As DNA, the CDR3 is TGCGCCAGCAGCCGTGTCGGACAGGGGAGGGAGACCCAGTACTTC.